Shown below are 26 T cell receptor beta chains from a single sample sequenced in a study of PD-L1 blockade in urothelial cancer. Sequenced by immunoSEQ multiplex PCR; TCRdb stores in-frame clones only, minus some. The repertoire holds approximately 79,000 clones, with roughly 87% as singletons. Sample: PBMCs, taken around atezolizumab (anti-PD-L1) treatment. These receptors were obtained from a woman in her 70s with urothelial cancer.

The chain joins TRBV5-1 to TRBJ2-7, with TRBD2 identical over 8 bases. The CDR3 is made up of 14 amino acids. V lost 0 bases and J lost 3; bases outside the gene matches: 2. Germline V lookup: CDR1 SGHRS, CDR2 YFSETQ. CDR3: CASSLVAGYYEQYF. The CDR3 DNA reads TGCGCCAGCAGCTTGGTAGCGGGGTACTACGAGCAGTACTTC.

The chain recombines TRBV7-6 with TRBJ1-2, with no clear D. CDR3 length: 14 amino acids. V was pared by 5 bases and J by 6 bases, with 16 bases between. CDR1 and CDR2 from the germline V gene are SGHVS and FNYEAQ. The CDR3 reads CASSPFAGSDGYTF. CDR3 coding DNA: TGTGCCAGCAGCCCGTTCGCAGGATCGGATGGCTACACCTTC.

This sequence joins TRBV5-1 and TRBJ2-7; 7 bases align to TRBD1. CDR1 SGHRS and CDR2 YFSETQ come from the germline V gene. The CDR3 sequence is 16 residues long. The J segment lost 3 bases and the V segment lost 6 bases, leaving 15 bases of the junction unmatched. DNA of the CDR3: TGCGCCAGCACCCCGAACGACAGGGTTGGAGGCTACGAGCAGTACTTC. The encoded protein is CASTPNDRVGGYEQYF.

The table lists this clone with a count of one. The J gene is TRBJ1-5, the V gene TRBV9, with 8 bases fitting TRBD1. The CDR3 covers 14 residues. J gave up 3 bases and V 3 bases, and 2 bases lay outside the gene matches. Germline-derived CDR1 and CDR2 are SGDLS and YYNGEE. Here the CDR3 reads CASSEGQDNQPQHF. DNA of the CDR3: TGTGCCAGCAGCGAGGGACAGGACAATCAGCCCCAGCATTTT.

V is TRBV11-2 and J is TRBJ2-7; 11 positions agree with TRBD2. CDR1 is SGHAT, CDR2 FQNNGV, per germline. V was clipped by 5 bases and J by 8 bases; unmatched bases: 5. The CDR3 is made up of 13 amino acids. The DNA of the CDR3 is TGTGCCAGCAGCCCGGGACTAGCGGAGAAGCAGTACTTC. This gives the protein CASSPGLAEKQYF.

CDR3: CASSPDDRDVNEKLFF. As DNA, the CDR3 is TGTGCCAGCTCACCCGACGACAGGGACGTCAATGAAAAACTGTTTTTT. V is TRBV18 and J is TRBJ1-4; 7 nucleotides agree with TRBD1. In germline, CDR1 is KGHSH, CDR2 LQKENI. V gave up 3 bases and J gave up 5 bases; unmatched junction bases: 9. The CDR3 consists of 16 residues.

A single count supports this clone. The rearrangement joins TRBV18 to TRBJ1-6; 9 bases match TRBD1. This CDR3 has 17 residues. Germline lookup yields CDR1 KGHSH and CDR2 LQKENI. Trimming removed 4 bases from V and 4 bases from J; junction bases left unmatched: 8. The CDR3 reads CASSLTRDRAYNSPLHF. The CDR3 DNA follows: TGTGCCAGCTCACTCACTCGGGACAGGGCTTATAATTCACCCCTCCACTTT.

The gene calls are TRBV2 and TRBJ2-5, with 9 bases lining up with TRBD2. With 6 bases clipped from V and 0 bases from J, the junction kept 5 bases outside the gene matches. The CDR3 is 15 amino acids. Germline values: CDR1 SNHLY, CDR2 FYNNEI. DNA of the CDR3: TGTGCCAGCAGACTGACTAGCGGATACCAAGAGACCCAGTACTTC. Translation: CASRLTSGYQETQYF.

The V call is TRBV28, the J call TRBJ2-4, with 8 positions matching TRBD1. V gave up 4 bases and J gave up 9 bases; unmatched junction bases: 11. CDR1 and CDR2 from the germline V gene are MDHEN and SYDVKM. CDR3 length: 15 amino acids. Written as DNA, the CDR3 is TGTGCCAGCAGTTCAGGCAGGGGGCACACGGGCATTCAGTACTTC. Its translation is CASSSGRGHTGIQYF.

The chain joins TRBV5-4 to TRBJ2-7; TRBD2 aligns across 8 bases. V gave up 4 bases and J gave up 2 bases; unmatched junction bases: 8. This CDR3 comprises 15 residues. Germline lookup yields CDR1 SGHNT and CDR2 YYREEE (reference sequence). The CDR3 region is CASSPSGGATYEQYF. The DNA for the CDR3 is TGTGCCAGCAGCCCTTCGGGAGGGGCGACCTACGAGCAGTACTTC.

This clone was detected a few times. V is TRBV30 and J is TRBJ1-1; D gene uncertain. Trimming removed 0 bases at V and 4 bases at J, with 9 bases between. Germline V CDR1 and CDR2: GTSNPN, SVGIG (reference sequence). The CDR3 runs to 13 residues. The CDR3 DNA sequence: TGTGCCTGGAGTGTTTTAGTGAGCACTGAAGCTTTCTTT. It codes for CAWSVLVSTEAFF.

The chain uses TRBV19 and TRBJ2-2; 12 bases align to TRBD2. V shed 6 bases, J shed 4 bases, and the junction held 3 bases outside the gene matches. The germline V gene has CDR1 LNHDA and CDR2 SQIVND (reference sequence). This CDR3 has 15 residues. The CDR3 sequence: CASSPLAGGTGELFF. Here the CDR3 DNA reads TGTGCCAGTAGCCCACTAGCGGGGGGCACCGGGGAGCTGTTTTTT. The variable domain in full, completed from reference TRBV19 and TRBJ2-2, reads DGGITQSPKYLFRKEGQNVTLSCEQNLNHDAMYWYRQDPGQGLRLIYYSQIVNDFQKGDIAEGYSVSREKKESFPLTVTSAQKNPTAFYLCASSPLAGGTGELFFGEGSRLTVL.

This clone was observed once. J is TRBJ1-2 and V is TRBV9, with D perhaps TRBD1 (5 bases). The ends were cut back, 4 bases at V and 6 bases at J, with 13 bases in the middle. Looked up from germline, CDR1 is SGDLS and CDR2 is YYNGEE. The CDR3 loop spans 13 amino acids. The CDR3 sequence is CASSHGEGNGYTF. The DNA of the CDR3 is TGTGCCAGCAGCCATGGGGAGGGGAATGGCTACACCTTC.

The chain is built from TRBV5-5 and TRBJ2-7, with 10 bases matching TRBD2. The CDR3 is 15 residues long. V was clipped by 4 bases and J by 6 bases; unmatched bases: 10. Germline CDR1 is SGHKS and CDR2 is YYEKEE (reference sequence). As DNA, the CDR3 is TGTGCCAGCAGCGTGGAGAGCGGGGGGGCCGTCGAGCAGTACTTC. Translating it yields CASSVESGGAVEQYF. Filled out from reference TRBV5-5 and TRBJ2-7, the complete variable domain reads DAGVTQSPTHLIKTRGQQVTLRCSPISGHKSVSWYQQVLGQGPQFIFQYYEKEERGRGNFPDRFSARQFPNYSSELNVNALLLGDSALYLCASSVESGGAVEQYFGPGTRLTVT.

This clone has just a few counts. This chain connects TRBV5-1 to TRBJ2-7, with D perhaps matching TRBD1 (5 bases). The CDR3 has 15 residues. The V end was cut by 4 bases, the J end by 5 bases, with 19 bases between. CDR1 is SGHRS and CDR2 is YFSETQ in the germline V gene. The CDR3 DNA reads TGCGCCAGCAGCAGCGAACAGGTCGCGGAACACGAGCAGTACTTC. Protein: CASSSEQVAEHEQYF.

V gene TRBV19 combines with J gene TRBJ2-3, with 9 bases identical to TRBD2. From germline, CDR1 is LNHDA and CDR2 SQIVND (reference sequence). Trimming took 3 bases from V and 4 from J; bases not matched to a gene: 14. The CDR3 is made up of 18 amino acids. DNA of the CDR3: TGTGCCAGTAGTATTCGAGCGGGACTAGCTTCGGGGGCAGATACGCAGTATTTT. Encoded protein: CASSIRAGLASGADTQYF.

V usage is TRBV5-1 and J usage is TRBJ2-3; a weak D match, TRBD2 (8 bases). The V gene's germline CDR1 is SGHRS and CDR2 YFSETQ. V was shortened by 4 bases and J by 0 bases, with 24 bases between the two germline ends. The CDR3 runs to 19 residues. CDR3 DNA sequence: TGCGCCAGCAGCCGCAGGGCAGGGGGACTAGGAGCTAGCACAGATACGCAGTATTTT. This sequence encodes CASSRRAGGLGASTDTQYF.

This chain joins TRBV4-1 and TRBJ2-7; 13 positions agree with TRBD2. Trimming took 3 bases from V and 0 from J; bases not matched to a gene: 14. The CDR3 is made up of 20 amino acids. Germline values: CDR1 MGHRA, CDR2 YSYEKL. CDR3 sequence (DNA): TGCGCCAGCAGCCAGGATGGGACTAGCGGGGTCATCCGACACTCCTACGAGCAGTACTTC. This sequence encodes CASSQDGTSGVIRHSYEQYF.

This chain connects TRBV5-4 to TRBJ2-1, with D perhaps matching TRBD2 (5 bases). Germline V gene sequence: CDR1 SGHNT, CDR2 YYREEE (reference sequence). V was cut by 4 bases and J by 10 bases, with 9 bases left in between. The CDR3 extends over 11 amino acids. The CDR3 loop is CASSGSLEQFF. CDR3 nucleotide sequence: TGTGCCAGCAGCGGGAGCCTGGAGCAGTTCTTC.

The chain joins TRBV10-2 to TRBJ2-1; 7 bases line up with TRBD2. The CDR3 contains 15 residues. Losses at the gene ends were 4 bases for V and 8 bases for J; bases not matched to a gene: 11. From germline, CDR1 is WSHSY and CDR2 SAAADI. The CDR3 coding sequence is TGCGCCAGCAGTGGGCCTCGCGGGAGTATCCATGAGCAGTTCTTC. Amino acids: CASSGPRGSIHEQFF.

The J gene is TRBJ1-2, the V gene TRBV9, with TRBD1 as a possible D gene (5 bases). Trimming shortened V by 0 bases and J by 6 bases, and 12 bases separated the two germline ends. The germline V gene encodes CDR1 SGDLS and CDR2 YYNGEE. This CDR3 has 14 residues. CDR3 residues: CASSVGVAGHGYTF. The CDR3 nucleotides are TGTGCCAGCAGCGTAGGAGTGGCAGGGCATGGCTACACCTTC.

The J gene is TRBJ2-5, the V gene TRBV13; D is perhaps TRBD2 (6 bases). The CDR3 has 16 amino acids. CDR1 and CDR2 (germline): PRHDT, FYEKMQ (reference sequence). Trimming removed 5 bases at V and 5 bases at J, with 21 bases between. CDR3 nucleotide sequence: TGTGCCAGCAGCCTTGCTTGGGGGGACGAAGGGGAGACCCAGTACTTC. It is translated as CASSLAWGDEGETQYF. Full variable domain (rest looked up from reference TRBV13 and TRBJ2-5): AAGVIQSPRHLIKEKRETATLKCYPIPRHDTVYWYQQGPGQDPQFLISFYEKMQSDKGSIPDRFSAQQFSDYHSELNMSSLELGDSALYFCASSLAWGDEGETQYFGPGTRLLVL.

V usage is TRBV2 and J usage is TRBJ1-2, with a tentative D call TRBD1 (5 bases). CDR1 and CDR2 (germline): SNHLY, FYNNEI. The CDR3 totals 16 residues. The V end lost 4 bases, the J end lost 3 bases, and 18 bases lay between the germline ends. CDR3 protein: CASSVETIARDYGYTF. The DNA of the CDR3 is TGTGCCAGCAGTGTCGAAACCATCGCCAGGGACTATGGCTACACCTTC.

This chain joins TRBV2 and TRBJ2-3; 7 bases are shared with TRBD2. V trimming: 0 bases; J trimming: 4 bases; junction bases outside the gene matches: 7. The CDR3 is made up of 16 amino acids. The V gene's germline CDR1 is SNHLY and CDR2 FYNNEI. CDR3 sequence reads: CASSEALAWGSDTQYF. CDR3 coding DNA: TGTGCCAGCAGTGAAGCACTAGCGTGGGGGTCAGATACGCAGTATTTT.

The chain employs TRBV4-1 and TRBJ1-3; no clear D. The CDR3 runs 14 residues. The V end lost 6 bases, the J end lost 4 bases, and 13 bases lay between the germline ends. From germline, CDR1 is MGHRA and CDR2 YSYEKL. The CDR3 reads CASSLRDSGNTIYF. CDR3 DNA sequence: TGCGCCAGCAGTTTGAGGGATTCAGGAAACACCATATATTTT.

The rearrangement uses TRBV29-1 and TRBJ1-1, with D unclear. Germline V gives CDR1 SQVTM, CDR2 ANQGSEA. V was clipped by 4 bases and J by 0 bases, with 3 bases between them. The CDR3 runs 11 residues. The CDR3 is CSVAMNTEAFF. The DNA for the CDR3 is TGCAGCGTTGCTATGAACACTGAAGCTTTCTTT.